This T cell receptor beta chain appears in the sequencing data of a study of T cells in Graves' hyperthyroidism and ophthalmopathy. Using RNA transcripts as the source, TCR beta CDR3 regions were amplified. HTBI primers were used for first-round RT-PCR of the TCR CDR3. TCRdb fed the multiplex PCR reads into MiXCR, producing one record per CDR3 protein. This sample has roughly 170,000 distinct CDR3 sequences, with more than 15% found just once. The study defined stable Graves' hyperthyroidism as no ophthalmopathy progression within 18 months. Every diagnosis used clinical symptoms, serum thyroxine and TRAb, thyroid ultrasound and orbital computed tomography. This clonotype was detected many times. This TCR derives from a woman between 50 and 59 years old with Graves' hyperthyroidism. The source material was blood.

DNA of the CDR3: TGTGCCAGCAGTTCTAGGACAGGGGGTTTCTACGAGCAGTACTTC. It specifies CASSSRTGGFYEQYF. V is TRBV27 and J is TRBJ2-7; the match to TRBD1 covers 10 bases. CDR1 MNHEY and CDR2 SMNVEV come from the germline V gene (reference sequence). This CDR3 comprises 15 residues. J was trimmed by 3 bases and V by 4 bases; bases with no gene match: 6.